This T cell receptor beta chain was captured by sequencing in a study of shared clonotypes between healthy human individuals. In the naive CD8 group, cells lacked CD45RO and were positively selected for CCR7, so terminally differentiated effector memory CD45RA+ cells were left out. About this clone itself: Its antigen is not identified.

TCRdb's table, derived via immunoSEQ multiplex PCR, lists solely in-frame clones and lacks some. The sample lists roughly 2,000,000 clones, around 96% occurring once. The study's findings and limits: Represented diversity, genetic and exposure-history alike, was limited by few donors.

This CDR3 is 13 amino acids long. V gave up 7 bases and J gave up 5 bases, with 12 bases separating them. Per germline, CDR1 MNHNY and CDR2 SVGAGI (reference sequence). This sequence originates from a man aged 18 to 35 in good health. The sequenced sample was naive CD8+ T cells sorted from blood. This chain joins TRBV6-6 and TRBJ2-1; D uncertain. In DNA form, the CDR3 reads TGTGCCAGCACGGAGACGAGGCACAATGAGCAGTTCTTC. This translates into CASTETRHNEQFF.